This passage covers 29 T cell receptor beta chains from one sample sequenced in a study of T-cell reconstitution after alpha-beta-depleted transplantation in children. During its preparation, the TCRbeta library received unique molecular identifiers. TCRdb reprocessed the PCR reads via MiXCR and lists one record per CDR3 protein. Of hundreds of thousands of distinct CDR3 sequences in the sample, over 10% were seen once. The source was PBMCs, collected before TCRalphabeta/CD19-depleted stem cell transplant. Every receptor here comes from a girl aged 2-10 years with congenital amegakaryocytic thrombocytopenia, due to receive a stem cell transplant.

Notes on this clonotype: Possible read error: a much larger clone is one base away. J is TRBJ2-7 and V is TRBV7-2, with D hard to call. The germline V gene encodes CDR1 SGHTA and CDR2 FQGNSA. The CDR3 totals 11 residues. The CDR3 DNA is TGTTCCAGCAGCTATAGTGGCGAGCAGTACTTC. Translation gives CSSSYSGEQYF.

This clonotype was picked up a small number of times. The gene calls are TRBV5-1 and TRBJ1-1, with D unclear. V was pared by 1 base and J by 1 base, with 8 bases between. CDR1 is SGHRS and CDR2 is YFSETQ in the germline V gene. This CDR3 spans 14 amino acids. The CDR3 DNA follows: TGCGCCAGCAGCTTGAGTACGAGGAACACTGAAGCTTTCTTT. This encodes CASSLSTRNTEAFF.

In its sample, this clonotype was seen a few times. The genes are TRBV7-6 and TRBJ2-3; the D is unclear. Germline V CDR1 and CDR2: SGHVS, FNYEAQ. The CDR3 extends over 14 amino acids. Trimming cost V 6 bases and J 2 bases, with 12 bases left between them. The CDR3 DNA follows: TGTGCCAGCAGTTTCGACGCGGCCACAGATACGCAGTATTTT. It translates to CASSFDAATDTQYF.

The V call is TRBV3-1, the J call TRBJ2-1, with 12 bases lining up with TRBD2. The germline V gene has CDR1 LGHDT and CDR2 YNNKEL (reference sequence). The CDR3 has 17 amino acids. V lost 4 bases to trimming and J lost 0 bases; unmatched junction nucleotides: 4. CDR3 amino acids: CASSPTSGGSSYNEQFF. In DNA, the CDR3 is TGTGCCAGCAGCCCCACTAGCGGGGGGAGCTCCTACAATGAGCAGTTCTTC.

The V and J genes are TRBV7-7 and TRBJ2-7; 8 positions match TRBD1. This CDR3 is built from 16 residues. Germline V CDR1 and CDR2: SSHAT, FNYEAQ (reference sequence). V lost 5 bases and J lost 0; bases outside the gene matches: 9. The CDR3 reads CASSPGPTGASYEQYF. The CDR3 DNA reads TGTGCCAGCAGCCCTGGGCCGACAGGGGCCTCCTACGAGCAGTACTTC.

The gene calls are TRBV7-9 and TRBJ2-7; D is possibly TRBD1 (5 bases). Trimming took off 1 base at V and 3 bases at J, with 19 bases between the two ends. This CDR3 comprises 17 residues. The germline CDR1 and CDR2 sequences are SEHNR and FQNEAQ (reference sequence). The CDR3 sequence is CASSLVGWGATNYEQYF. The CDR3 coding sequence is TGTGCCAGCAGCTTAGTAGGTTGGGGCGCAACCAACTACGAGCAGTACTTC.

This clonotype came up many times. The genes are TRBV20-1 and TRBJ2-5, with D perhaps matching TRBD2 (5 bases). In germline, CDR1 is DFQATT, CDR2 SNEGSKA (reference sequence). This CDR3 is built from 14 residues. Trimming took 3 bases from V and 2 from J, leaving 13 bases between them. CDR3 DNA: TGCAGTGCTAGGCAGGCGGGTAGACAAGAGACCCAGTACTTC. Protein sequence: CSARQAGRQETQYF.

This clonotype has a count of ten or more. The chain joins TRBV15 to TRBJ2-2; D unclear. V was cut by 0 bases and J by 0 bases, with 8 bases left in between. Germline loops: CDR1 LNHNV, CDR2 YYDKDF (reference sequence). The CDR3 extends over 16 amino acids. Here the CDR3 DNA reads TGTGCCACCAGCAGAGATGTGGGTTCGAACACCGGGGAGCTGTTTTTT. It codes for CATSRDVGSNTGELFF.

As regards this clonotype: A much more abundant neighbour one base away suggests this may be a read error. The chain employs TRBV5-1 and TRBJ2-1, with a weak D call TRBD2 (6 bases). The CDR3 has 15 residues. Trimming shortened V by 1 base and J by 5 bases, and 13 bases separated the two germline ends. Germline V gives CDR1 SGHRS, CDR2 YFSETQ. The CDR3 coding sequence is TGCGCCAGCAGCTTGCCCTCGGCGGGAAACAATGAGCAGTTCTTC. Its protein is CASSLPSAGNNEQFF.

V is TRBV20-1 and J is TRBJ2-2; the match to TRBD2 covers 10 bases. The CDR3 is made up of 17 amino acids. J gave up 3 bases and V 6 bases, and 13 bases lay outside the gene matches. Germline V CDR1 and CDR2: DFQATT, SNEGSKA (reference sequence). CDR3: CSASPRFGTSDTGELFF. The CDR3 DNA reads TGCAGTGCCTCCCCCCGATTCGGGACTAGCGACACCGGGGAGCTGTTTTTT.

V is TRBV29-1 and J is TRBJ2-1; the D call may be TRBD1 or TRBD2 (5 bases each). Deletions cut 1 base from V and 5 bases from J, with 21 bases between. This CDR3 contains 17 residues. The germline CDR1 and CDR2 sequences are SQVTM and ANQGSEA. The CDR3 bases are TGCAGCGTTGAAGGGTTGGCGCGGGTGGGGCATCACAATGAGCAGTTCTTC. Residues: CSVEGLARVGHHNEQFF.

This clonotype was detected a few times. The chain links TRBV27 to TRBJ2-7; 11 bases match TRBD2. With 1 base clipped from V and 4 bases from J, the junction kept 9 bases outside the gene matches. The CDR3 extends over 17 amino acids. CDR1 MNHEY and CDR2 SMNVEV come from the germline V gene (reference sequence). This CDR3 reads CASSLYSATSGRYEQYF. The CDR3 region has the DNA TGTGCCAGCAGTTTATATTCCGCAACTAGCGGGAGATACGAGCAGTACTTC.

The sample holds many counts of this clonotype. The rearrangement uses TRBV6-4 and TRBJ1-5; D is unresolved. From germline, CDR1 is MRHNA and CDR2 SNTAGT. The CDR3 runs 13 residues. V gave up 6 bases and J gave up 0 bases, with 6 bases separating them. CDR3 protein: CASSVDSNQPQHF. CDR3 DNA sequence: TGTGCCAGCAGCGTAGATAGCAATCAGCCCCAGCATTTT.

This clonotype has a count of ten or more. V is TRBV12-3 or TRBV12-4 and J is TRBJ2-1; D might be TRBD2 (5 bases). V lost 5 bases, J lost 9 bases, and 14 bases lay in between. This CDR3 is 13 amino acids long. The CDR3 sequence: CASSPSLAGEQFF. In DNA form, the CDR3 reads TGTGCCAGCAGTCCCTCGCTAGCTGGTGAGCAGTTCTTC.

There are a few counts of this clonotype. V and J are TRBV3-1 and TRBJ2-7; tentatively, D is TRBD2 (5 bases). Trimming left V 3 bases short and J 2 bases short, with 14 bases between. The CDR3 covers 15 residues. Germline assignment: CDR1 LGHDT and CDR2 YNNKEL (reference sequence). CDR3 nucleotide sequence: TGTGCCAGCAGCCATGTTAGCGTCGAGACCTACGAGCAGTACTTC. Amino acids: CASSHVSVETYEQYF.

This clonotype was observed at least ten times. The CDR3 reads CASSLVVNGNTEAFF. CDR3 bases: TGTGCCAGCAGCTTAGTTGTAAATGGGAACACTGAAGCTTTCTTT. J is TRBJ1-1 and V is TRBV7-9; D not certain. The CDR3 is 15 amino acids. Trimming pared 1 base from V and 1 base from J, leaving 10 bases between. Germline V CDR1 and CDR2: SEHNR, FQNEAQ (reference sequence).

The chain couples TRBV5-4 to TRBJ1-1; 7 bases are a match to TRBD1. V dropped 4 bases and J dropped 2; count of bases not matched to a gene: 8. CDR1 and CDR2 from the germline V gene are SGHNT and YYREEE (reference sequence). The CDR3 has 15 residues. The CDR3 coding sequence is TGTGCCAGCAGCCCCCCAGGGGGGGATAACACTGAAGCTTTCTTT. Translation gives CASSPPGGDNTEAFF.

This clonotype has a count of ten or more. The V and J genes are TRBV5-1 and TRBJ2-7; 10 bases are a match to TRBD2. The germline gives CDR1 SGHRS, CDR2 YFSETQ. V shed 4 bases and J 3 bases; nucleotides not matched to a gene: 1. The CDR3 loop spans 13 amino acids. The CDR3 nucleotides read TGCGCCAGCAGCACTAGCGGGATCTACGAGCAGTACTTC. Amino acid sequence: CASSTSGIYEQYF. The variable domain in full, completed from reference TRBV5-1 and TRBJ2-7, reads KAGVTQTPRYLIKTRGQQVTLSCSPISGHRSVSWYQQTPGQGLQFLFEYFSETQRNKGNFPGRFSGRQFSNSRSEMNVSTLELGDSALYLCASSTSGIYEQYFGPGTRLTVT.

V usage is TRBV15 and J usage is TRBJ2-7; 8 bases are a match to TRBD1. V gave up 1 base and J gave up 2 bases; unmatched junction bases: 4. The CDR3 runs 15 residues. Germline CDR1 and CDR2: LNHNV and YYDKDF (reference sequence). The CDR3 loop is CATSRVQGETYEQYF. DNA of the CDR3: TGTGCCACCAGCAGAGTACAGGGGGAAACCTACGAGCAGTACTTC.

This chain links TRBV20-1 with TRBJ2-7, with 12 positions matching TRBD1. The germline gives CDR1 DFQATT, CDR2 SNEGSKA (reference sequence). Losses at the gene ends were 5 bases for V and 5 bases for J; bases not matched to a gene: 19. The CDR3 has 18 amino acids. CDR3 nucleotide sequence: TGCAGTGCTTTTCCACCTTACCGATCCGGGACAGGGGGCGACGAGCAGTACTTC. Its translation: CSAFPPYRSGTGGDEQYF.

Many counts were recorded for this clonotype. The rearrangement links TRBV12-3 or TRBV12-4 to TRBJ2-3, with D uncertain. The CDR3 contains 14 residues. V was cut by 3 bases and J by 4 bases, with 11 bases left in between. The CDR3 nucleotides read TGTGCCAGCAGTTTTGGGCGTGAAGCAGATACGCAGTATTTT. As protein: CASSFGREADTQYF.

The sample holds many counts of this clonotype. V and J are TRBV20-1 and TRBJ1-5; maybe TRBD1 (6 bases). CDR1 and CDR2 from the germline V gene are DFQATT and SNEGSKA (reference sequence). With 3 bases removed from V and 0 bases from J, the gap between germline ends came to 18 bases. The CDR3 runs to 17 residues. The chain's CDR3 is CSAREGGAIYSNQPQHF. Here the CDR3 DNA reads TGCAGTGCTAGGGAAGGGGGGGCGATATATAGCAATCAGCCCCAGCATTTT.

This rearrangement joins TRBV20-1 to TRBJ2-7, with 9 bases fitting TRBD2. Unmatched junction bases numbered 13, after V lost 4 bases and J lost 0 bases. The CDR3 extends over 17 amino acids. Germline values: CDR1 DFQATT, CDR2 SNEGSKA (reference sequence). The CDR3 reads CSAMGLAEDRSSYEQYF. The CDR3 DNA reads TGCAGTGCTATGGGACTAGCTGAAGACCGAAGCTCCTACGAGCAGTACTTC.

A note on this clonotype: This may arise from a read error, as a much more abundant clone is one base away. The CDR3 sequence: CAITNQQVRMNTEAFF. CDR3 nucleotide sequence: TGTGCCATCACCAACCAACAGGTACGGATGAACACTGAAGCTTTCTTT. This sequence joins TRBV6-2 or TRBV6-3 and TRBJ1-1, with D possibly TRBD1 on 5 matching bases. The ends were cut back, 10 bases at V and 0 bases at J, with 21 bases in the middle. The CDR3 runs 16 residues. Germline V lookup: CDR1 MNHEY, CDR2 SVGEGT.

This clonotype was recorded many times. The chain joins TRBV12-3 or TRBV12-4 to TRBJ2-1, with D unclear. The CDR3 extends over 13 amino acids. The V gene lost 5 bases and the J gene lost 6 bases, with 11 bases spanning the gap. CDR3: CASSGDIGNEQFF. The CDR3 DNA sequence: TGTGCCAGCAGTGGAGACATCGGCAATGAGCAGTTCTTC.

Notes on this clonotype: A much larger clonotype is one base distant, so this may be a read error. The CDR3 region has the DNA TGCAGCGTTGAATCAGGGCGTCACAATGCTGATACGCAGTATTTT. It encodes CSVESGRHNADTQYF. The rearrangement links TRBV29-1 to TRBJ2-3; the D gene is possibly TRBD1 (5 bases). The germline V and J ends were trimmed by 2 bases and 6 bases, with 18 bases remaining between them. The germline V gene has CDR1 SQVTM and CDR2 ANQGSEA. The CDR3 length is 15 residues.

In this sample, this clonotype turned up a few times. The chain is built from TRBV30 and TRBJ2-2; D possibly uses TRBD1 or TRBD2 (5 bases each). Germline-derived CDR1 and CDR2 are GTSNPN and SVGIG (reference sequence). The V and J ends lost 5 bases and 6 bases respectively, with 7 bases between them. The CDR3 runs 11 residues. Written as DNA, the CDR3 is TGTGCCTGGGTGGGGGCCGGGGAGCTGTTTTTT. This sequence encodes CAWVGAGELFF. Variable domain in full (rest from reference TRBV30 and TRBJ2-2): SQTIHQWPATLVQPVGSPLSLECTVEGTSNPNLYWYRQAAGRGLQLLFYSVGIGQISSEVPQNLSASRPQDRQFILSSKKLLLSDSGFYLCAWVGAGELFFGEGSRLTVL.

This clonotype was counted many times. The chain carries TRBV27 and TRBJ2-7; 9 bases align to TRBD2. Unmatched junction bases numbered 5, after V lost 3 bases and J lost 2 bases. CDR3 length: 15 amino acids. The germline V gene has CDR1 MNHEY and CDR2 SMNVEV (reference sequence). In DNA, the CDR3 is TGTGCCAGCAGTTTTGGCCTAGCGGGAACCTACGAGCAGTACTTC. Protein product: CASSFGLAGTYEQYF.

The V call is TRBV6-1, the J call TRBJ2-7, with no clear D. Germline V lookup: CDR1 MNHNS, CDR2 SASEGT. The CDR3 is 14 residues long. The germline V and J ends were trimmed by 7 bases and 6 bases, with 19 bases remaining between them. As DNA, the CDR3 is TGTGCCAGCAAATTCTACGGTTTTGCCAGCGAGCAGTACTTC. It yields the protein CASKFYGFASEQYF.